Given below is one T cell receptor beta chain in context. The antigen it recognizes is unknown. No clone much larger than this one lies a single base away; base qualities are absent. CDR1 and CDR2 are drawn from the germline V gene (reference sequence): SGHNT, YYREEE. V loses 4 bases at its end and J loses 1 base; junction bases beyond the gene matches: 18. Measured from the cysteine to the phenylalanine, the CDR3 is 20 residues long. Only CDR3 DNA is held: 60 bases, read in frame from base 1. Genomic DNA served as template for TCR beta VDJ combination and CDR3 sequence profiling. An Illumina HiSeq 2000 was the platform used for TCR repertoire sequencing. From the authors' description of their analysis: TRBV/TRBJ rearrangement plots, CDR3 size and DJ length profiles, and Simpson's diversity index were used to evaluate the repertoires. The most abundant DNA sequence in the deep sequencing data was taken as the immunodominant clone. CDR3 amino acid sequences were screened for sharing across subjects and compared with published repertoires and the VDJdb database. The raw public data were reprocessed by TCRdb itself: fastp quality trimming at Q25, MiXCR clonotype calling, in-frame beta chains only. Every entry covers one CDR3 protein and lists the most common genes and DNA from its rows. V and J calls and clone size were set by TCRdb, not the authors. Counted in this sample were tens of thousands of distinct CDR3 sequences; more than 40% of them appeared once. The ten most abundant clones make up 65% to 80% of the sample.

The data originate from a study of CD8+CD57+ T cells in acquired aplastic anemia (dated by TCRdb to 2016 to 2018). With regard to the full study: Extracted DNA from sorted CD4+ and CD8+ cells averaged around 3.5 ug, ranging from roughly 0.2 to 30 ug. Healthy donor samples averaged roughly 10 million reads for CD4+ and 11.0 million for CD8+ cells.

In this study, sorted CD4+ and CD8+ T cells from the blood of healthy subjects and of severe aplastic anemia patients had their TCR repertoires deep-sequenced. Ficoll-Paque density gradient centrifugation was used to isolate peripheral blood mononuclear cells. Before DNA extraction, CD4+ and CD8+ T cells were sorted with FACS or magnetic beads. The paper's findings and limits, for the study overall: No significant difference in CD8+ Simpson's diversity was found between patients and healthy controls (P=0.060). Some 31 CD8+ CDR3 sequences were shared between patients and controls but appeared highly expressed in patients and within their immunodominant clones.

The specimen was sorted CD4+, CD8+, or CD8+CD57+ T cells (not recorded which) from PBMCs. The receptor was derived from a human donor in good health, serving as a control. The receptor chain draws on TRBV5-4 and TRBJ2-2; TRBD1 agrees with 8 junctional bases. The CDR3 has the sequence CASSVTKDRDAVGNTGELFF. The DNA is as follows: TGTGCCAGCAGCGTGACGAAGGACAGGGACGCGGTCGGGAACACCGGGGAGCTGTTTTTT. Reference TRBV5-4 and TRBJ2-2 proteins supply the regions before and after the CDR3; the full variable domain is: ETGVTQSPTHLIKTRGQQVTLRCSSQSGHNTVSWYQQALGQGPQFIFQYYREEENGRGNFPPRFSGLQFPNYSSELNVNALELDDSALYLCASSVTKDRDAVGNTGELFFGEGSRLTVL.